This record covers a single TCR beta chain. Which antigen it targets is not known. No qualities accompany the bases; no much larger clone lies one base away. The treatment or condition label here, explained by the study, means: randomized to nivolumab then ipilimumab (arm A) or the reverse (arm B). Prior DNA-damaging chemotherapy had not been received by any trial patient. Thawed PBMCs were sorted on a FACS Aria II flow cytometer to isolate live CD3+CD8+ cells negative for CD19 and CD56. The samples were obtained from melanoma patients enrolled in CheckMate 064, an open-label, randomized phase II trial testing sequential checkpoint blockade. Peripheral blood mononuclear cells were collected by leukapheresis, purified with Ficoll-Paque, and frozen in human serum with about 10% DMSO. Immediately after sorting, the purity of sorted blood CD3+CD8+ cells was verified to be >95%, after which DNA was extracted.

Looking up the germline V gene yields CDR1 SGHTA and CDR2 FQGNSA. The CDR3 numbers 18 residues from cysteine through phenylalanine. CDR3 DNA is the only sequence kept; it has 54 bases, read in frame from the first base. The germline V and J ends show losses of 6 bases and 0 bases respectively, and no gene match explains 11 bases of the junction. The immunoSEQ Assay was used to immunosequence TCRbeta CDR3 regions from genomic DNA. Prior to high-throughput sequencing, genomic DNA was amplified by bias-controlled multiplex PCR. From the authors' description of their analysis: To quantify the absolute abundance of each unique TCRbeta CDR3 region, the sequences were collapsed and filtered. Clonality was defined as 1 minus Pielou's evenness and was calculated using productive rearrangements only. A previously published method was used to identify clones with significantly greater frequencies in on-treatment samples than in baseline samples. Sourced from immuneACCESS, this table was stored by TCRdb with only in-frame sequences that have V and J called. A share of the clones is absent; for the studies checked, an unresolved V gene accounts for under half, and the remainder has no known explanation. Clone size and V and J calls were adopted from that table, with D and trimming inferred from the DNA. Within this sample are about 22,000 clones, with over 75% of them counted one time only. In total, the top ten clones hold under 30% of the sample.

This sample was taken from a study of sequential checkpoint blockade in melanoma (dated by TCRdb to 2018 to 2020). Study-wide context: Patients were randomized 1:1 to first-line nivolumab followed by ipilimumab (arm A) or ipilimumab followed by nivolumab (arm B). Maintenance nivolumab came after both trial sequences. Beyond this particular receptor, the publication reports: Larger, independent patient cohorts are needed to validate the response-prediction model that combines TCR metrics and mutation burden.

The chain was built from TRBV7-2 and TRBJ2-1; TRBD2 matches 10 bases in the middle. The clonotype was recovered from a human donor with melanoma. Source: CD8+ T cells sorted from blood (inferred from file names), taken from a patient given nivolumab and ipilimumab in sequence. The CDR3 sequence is CASRNPSGGLSSYNEQFF. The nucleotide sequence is TGTGCCAGCAGAAATCCTAGCGGGGGCCTTTCCTCCTACAATGAGCAGTTCTTC.